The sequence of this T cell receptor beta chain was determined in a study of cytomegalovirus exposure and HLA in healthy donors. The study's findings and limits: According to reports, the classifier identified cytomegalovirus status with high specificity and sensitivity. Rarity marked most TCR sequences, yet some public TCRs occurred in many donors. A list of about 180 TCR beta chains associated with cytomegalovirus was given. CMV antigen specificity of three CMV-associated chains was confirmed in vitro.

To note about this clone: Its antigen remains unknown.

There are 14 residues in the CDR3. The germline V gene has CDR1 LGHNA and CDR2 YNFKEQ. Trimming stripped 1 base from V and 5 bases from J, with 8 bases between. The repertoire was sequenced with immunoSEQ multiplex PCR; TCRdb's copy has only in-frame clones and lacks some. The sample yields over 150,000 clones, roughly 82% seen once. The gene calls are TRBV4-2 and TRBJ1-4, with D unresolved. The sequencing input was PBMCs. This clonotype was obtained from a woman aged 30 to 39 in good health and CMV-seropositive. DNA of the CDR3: TGTGCCAGCAGCCAAGTACAGCTCAATGAAAAACTGTTTTTT. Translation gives CASSQVQLNEKLFF.